These 27 T cell receptor beta chains came from one sample sequenced in a study of shared clonotypes between healthy human individuals. The data were produced by immunoSEQ multiplex PCR, yet TCRdb's version contains in-frame clones alone and is incomplete. Counted here are over a million clones, roughly 95% occurring once; the ten biggest clones make up approximately 1.1%. Sequencing used naive CD4+ T cells sorted from blood. Subset specified: CD45RA+ positively selected. The receptor set was obtained from a man aged 25 to 40 in good health.

The rearrangement joins TRBV5-8 to TRBJ2-5; 7 bases are a match to TRBD2. This CDR3 comprises 14 residues. The junction had 3 bases not matched to a gene; V was cut back by 0 bases and J by 4 bases. The germline CDR1 and CDR2 sequences are SGHTS and YDEGEE. The CDR3 here is CASSLGTRRETQYF. CDR3 bases: TGTGCCAGCAGCTTGGGGACTAGAAGAGAGACCCAGTACTTC.

The DNA for the CDR3 is TGTGCCAGCAGGAGGGAGGATTTGTACGCAGATACGCAGTATTTT. It codes for CASRREDLYADTQYF. The chain employs TRBV6-4 and TRBJ2-3, with a possible D match to TRBD2 (6 bases). CDR1 MRHNA and CDR2 SNTAGT come from the germline V gene. The CDR3 runs to 15 residues. Trimming left V 6 bases short and J 4 bases short, with 17 bases between.

CDR3 in amino acids: CASSSSKGNTIYF. The CDR3 bases are TGTGCCAGCAGTTCCTCTAAGGGAAACACCATATATTTT. This sequence joins TRBV27 and TRBJ1-3; no clear D. CDR1 is MNHEY, CDR2 SMNVEV, per germline (reference sequence). Deletions cut 4 bases from V and 4 bases from J, with 8 bases between. This CDR3 comprises 13 residues.

V gene TRBV28 combines with J gene TRBJ1-2; 12 bases line up with TRBD1. CDR3 length: 17 amino acids. The trim removed 1 base at V and 7 bases at J, leaving 10 bases unmatched. Germline V gene lookup returns CDR1 MDHEN and CDR2 SYDVKM. The DNA of the CDR3 is TGTGCCAGCAGTTTATCGGGACAGGGGGCGCCGTTTAGTGGCTACACCTTC. Encoded protein: CASSLSGQGAPFSGYTF.

The chain recombines TRBV7-9 with TRBJ1-5, with D unresolved. Germline CDR1 is SEHNR and CDR2 is FQNEAQ (reference sequence). The CDR3 is 13 residues long. Trimming took off 5 bases at V and 0 bases at J, with 5 bases between the two ends. Written as DNA, the CDR3 is TGTGCCAGCAGCCAAGATAGCAATCAGCCCCAGCATTTT. Protein product: CASSQDSNQPQHF.

The chain has TRBV5-4 and TRBJ1-6; TRBD1 matches 9 bases. The CDR3 consists of 15 residues. Germline CDR1 and CDR2: SGHNT and YYREEE (reference sequence). Trimming took 4 bases from V and 9 from J; bases not matched to a gene: 8. The CDR3 region has the DNA TGTGCCAGCAGCCCCAGGACAGGGGTTGGTTCACCCCTCCACTTT. This translates into CASSPRTGVGSPLHF.

The rearrangement links TRBV5-1 to TRBJ2-5; D ambiguous. CDR1 is SGHRS, CDR2 YFSETQ, per germline. This CDR3 contains 14 residues. Deletions cut 0 bases from V and 5 bases from J, with 11 bases between. CDR3 sequence reads: CASSLGYPWETQYF. CDR3 DNA: TGCGCCAGCAGCTTGGGATACCCATGGGAGACCCAGTACTTC.

The chain has TRBV18 and TRBJ2-7, with 7 bases fitting TRBD2. With 2 bases clipped from V and 3 bases from J, the junction kept 16 bases outside the gene matches. This CDR3 has 18 amino acids. Germline V gene lookup returns CDR1 KGHSH and CDR2 LQKENI. CDR3 protein: CASSPRRVAGTVGYEQYF. CDR3 in DNA: TGTGCCAGCTCACCAAGGAGGGTAGCGGGTACCGTGGGCTACGAGCAGTACTTC.

V is TRBV9 and J is TRBJ2-1; TRBD2 matches at 15 bases. V was clipped by 0 bases and J by 4 bases; unmatched bases: 5. This CDR3 has 18 residues. Looked up from germline, CDR1 is SGDLS and CDR2 is YYNGEE. The CDR3 reads CASSVVGLAGGPYNEQFF. The CDR3 DNA sequence: TGTGCCAGCAGCGTAGTAGGACTAGCGGGAGGGCCTTACAATGAGCAGTTCTTC.

This chain joins TRBV18 and TRBJ1-2; D is possibly TRBD1 (5 bases). The CDR3 has 15 amino acids. The V end lost 6 bases, the J end lost 4 bases, and 18 bases lay between the germline ends. Germline V gene lookup returns CDR1 KGHSH and CDR2 LQKENI. The CDR3 sequence is CASSRMQGGLYGYTF. In DNA form, the CDR3 reads TGTGCCAGCTCTCGGATGCAGGGCGGCCTCTATGGCTACACCTTC.

The chain joins TRBV28 to TRBJ2-1; 10 bases align to TRBD1. After removal of 5 bases from V and 16 bases from J, the junction contained 17 bases not matched to a gene. There are 15 residues in the CDR3. In germline, CDR1 is MDHEN, CDR2 SYDVKM. The CDR3 nucleotides read TGTGCCAGCAGTCTCCAACTTGGGGGCGGGACAGGGGAATTCTTC. Translation: CASSLQLGGGTGEFF. The variable domain in full, with the rest retrieved from reference TRBV28 and TRBJ2-1, is DVKVTQSSRYLVKRTGEKVFLECVQDMDHENMFWYRQDPGLGLRLIYFSYDVKMKEKGDIPEGYSVSREKKERFSLILESASTNQTSMYLCASSLQLGGGTGEFFGPGTRLTVL.

A single count supports this clone. The chain recombines TRBV5-6 with TRBJ1-5, with no clear D. The V and J ends lost 3 bases and 0 bases respectively, with 13 bases between them. CDR1 is SGHDT, CDR2 YYEEEE, per germline. The CDR3 runs to 16 residues. Here the CDR3 reads CASSSGREYSNQPQHF. The CDR3 nucleotides read TGTGCCAGCAGCTCTGGCAGAGAGTATAGCAATCAGCCCCAGCATTTT. The full variable domain, in which reference TRBV5-6 and TRBJ1-5 provide the parts outside the CDR3, is DAGVTQSPTHLIKTRGQQVTLRCSPKSGHDTVSWYQQALGQGPQFIFQYYEEEERQRGNFPDRFSGHQFPNYSSELNVNALLLGDSALYLCASSSGREYSNQPQHFGDGTRLSIL.

The CDR3 DNA reads as TGTGCCAGCAGCCGCGGGAGATTCCCCGGGGAGCTGTTTTTT. It translates to CASSRGRFPGELFF. This rearrangement joins TRBV27 to TRBJ2-2; 7 bases are a match to TRBD2. This CDR3 has 14 residues. Germline values: CDR1 MNHEY, CDR2 SMNVEV (reference sequence). J lost 6 bases, V lost 6 bases, and 7 bases had no gene match.

This rearrangement joins TRBV2 to TRBJ2-4, with unresolved D. Trimming cost V 2 bases and J 0 bases, with 8 bases left between them. The CDR3 runs to 15 residues. Germline V gene lookup returns CDR1 SNHLY and CDR2 FYNNEI. The CDR3 nucleotides are TGTGCCAGCAGTGAACAGACCGTAGCCAAAAACATTCAGTACTTC. It yields the protein CASSEQTVAKNIQYF. The whole variable domain, remainder taken from reference TRBV2 and TRBJ2-4, is EPEVTQTPSHQVTQMGQEVILRCVPISNHLYFYWYRQILGQKVEFLVSFYNNEISEKSEIFDDQFSVERPDGSNFTLKIRSTKLEDSAMYFCASSEQTVAKNIQYFGAGTRLSVL.

The V and J genes are TRBV29-1 and TRBJ2-7, with 7 bases lining up with TRBD2. The V gene end was trimmed by 6 bases and the J gene end by 0 bases; junction bases not matched to a gene: 20. This CDR3 spans 18 amino acids. The V gene's germline CDR1 is SQVTM and CDR2 ANQGSEA. CDR3 region: CSVDLGRGSGLSSYEQYF. The CDR3 nucleotides are TGCAGCGTAGATCTAGGGAGGGGTAGCGGGTTAAGCTCCTACGAGCAGTACTTC.

Only one count was recorded for this clone. The CDR3 spells CASSHRSWDDRGPSGAFF. The CDR3 DNA is TGCGCCAGCAGCCACCGATCGTGGGATGACAGGGGTCCAAGCGGGGCTTTCTTT. J is TRBJ1-1 and V is TRBV4-1, with 8 nucleotides matching TRBD1. The CDR3 runs 18 residues. J gave up 11 bases and V 3 bases, and 23 bases lay outside the gene matches. In germline, CDR1 is MGHRA, CDR2 YSYEKL.

V is TRBV4-1 and J is TRBJ2-7; D is uncertain. Per the germline V gene, CDR1 is MGHRA and CDR2 is YSYEKL. Trimming pared 0 bases from V and 1 base from J, leaving 10 bases between. CDR3 length: 15 amino acids. CDR3 nucleotide sequence: TGCGCCAGCAGCCAAGATCAAGGCAGTTCCTACGAGCAGTACTTC. Protein: CASSQDQGSSYEQYF.

V gene TRBV19 combines with J gene TRBJ2-3; 8 positions agree with TRBD1. The germline gives CDR1 LNHDA, CDR2 SQIVND (reference sequence). Unmatched junction bases numbered 4, after V lost 7 bases and J lost 1 base. The CDR3 runs to 14 residues. The CDR3 reads CASTPDRGTDTQYF. In DNA form, the CDR3 reads TGTGCCAGTACCCCGGACAGGGGCACAGATACGCAGTATTTT.

V usage is TRBV11-3 and J usage is TRBJ1-1; unclear D gene. V lost 2 bases, J lost 11 bases, and 15 bases lay in between. The germline gives CDR1 SGHNT, CDR2 YENEEA. The CDR3 loop spans 13 amino acids. CDR3 in amino acids: CASSLTHSRLAFF. The CDR3 region has the DNA TGTGCCAGCAGCTTAACGCACTCTCGGTTGGCTTTCTTT. Full variable domain (remainder filled in from reference TRBV11-3 and TRBJ1-1): EAGVVQSPRYKIIEKKQPVAFWCNPISGHNTLYWYLQNLGQGPELLIRYENEEAVDDSQLPKDRFSAERLKGVDSTLKIQPAELGDSAVYLCASSLTHSRLAFFGQGTRLTVV.

This chain links TRBV13 with TRBJ1-5; the D gene is possibly TRBD1 (5 bases). V was cut by 0 bases and J by 5 bases, with 11 bases left in between. Germline loops: CDR1 PRHDT, CDR2 FYEKMQ (reference sequence). This CDR3 is 15 amino acids long. The DNA for the CDR3 is TGTGCCAGCAGCTTAGGGACAGTTGCTGATCAGCCCCAGCATTTT. Its translation is CASSLGTVADQPQHF.

V usage is TRBV4-3 and J usage is TRBJ2-2; possible D gene TRBD2, 5 bases. Germline loops: CDR1 LGHNA, CDR2 YSLEER. With 3 bases removed from V and 4 bases from J, the gap between germline ends came to 9 bases. The CDR3 is 14 amino acids. The CDR3 nucleotides read TGCGCCAGCAGCCACCGGGATTTCACCGGGGAGCTGTTTTTT. This gives the protein CASSHRDFTGELFF.

The V call is TRBV6-1, the J call TRBJ2-5, with TRBD1 matching 9 bases. The CDR3 contains 14 residues. Germline CDR1 is MNHNS and CDR2 is SASEGT. Germline trimming cut 7 bases from V and 5 bases from J; bases unmatched to any gene: 8. The CDR3 loop is CASNTGTGQETQYF. The CDR3 DNA follows: TGTGCCAGCAATACAGGGACAGGGCAGGAGACCCAGTACTTC.

The chain uses TRBV28 and TRBJ1-4, with D possibly being TRBD1 (5 bases). Germline V gene data show CDR1 as MDHEN and CDR2 as SYDVKM. V dropped 11 bases and J dropped 6 bases, with 16 bases sitting between them. The CDR3 runs to 13 residues. The CDR3 region has the DNA TGTGCCGGCCAATCTGGGGGTCATGAAAAACTGTTTTTT. Its protein product is CAGQSGGHEKLFF.

This chain links TRBV10-1 with TRBJ2-1; 16 bases agree with TRBD2. Per the germline V gene, CDR1 is WNHNN and CDR2 is SYGVQD (reference sequence). This CDR3 comprises 19 residues. After removal of 6 bases from V and 1 base from J, the junction contained 9 bases not matched to a gene. CDR3: CASSGTSGRAGGSYNEQFF. The CDR3 bases are TGCGCCAGCAGCGGGACTAGCGGGAGGGCCGGGGGGTCCTACAATGAGCAGTTCTTC.

This clone was seen only once. This chain joins TRBV2 and TRBJ2-2, with 12 bases fitting TRBD2. The ends lost 5 bases at V and 5 bases at J; junction bases unmatched: 6. The CDR3 is 16 residues long. Germline-derived CDR1 and CDR2 are SNHLY and FYNNEI. The chain's CDR3 is CASSSGLAGGTGELFF. The DNA of the CDR3 is TGTGCCAGCAGTTCCGGGCTAGCGGGAGGGACCGGGGAGCTGTTTTTT.

The rearrangement uses TRBV27 and TRBJ2-1, with D unresolved. The CDR3 has 15 amino acids. The germline V gene has CDR1 MNHEY and CDR2 SMNVEV (reference sequence). V lost 6 bases to trimming and J lost 8 bases, with 20 bases between them. The CDR3 sequence: CASSLLGSPTDEQFF. Written as DNA, the CDR3 is TGTGCCAGCAGCCTCCTCGGCAGCCCGACGGATGAGCAGTTCTTC.

This chain links TRBV18 with TRBJ2-1; possibly TRBD2 for D (7 bases). The V gene's germline CDR1 is KGHSH and CDR2 LQKENI. V was clipped by 3 bases and J by 1 base, with 22 bases between them. CDR3 length equals 19 residues. CDR3 amino acids: CASSPLRRPRGASYNEQFF. The CDR3 DNA reads TGTGCCAGCTCACCCCTCCGAAGACCACGGGGGGCTTCCTACAATGAGCAGTTCTTC. Using reference TRBV18 and TRBJ2-1 for the parts outside the CDR3, the full variable domain is NAGVMQNPRHLVRRRGQEARLRCSPMKGHSHVYWYRQLPEEGLKFMVYLQKENIIDESGMPKERFSAEFPKEGPSILRIQQVVRGDSAAYFCASSPLRRPRGASYNEQFFGPGTRLTVL.